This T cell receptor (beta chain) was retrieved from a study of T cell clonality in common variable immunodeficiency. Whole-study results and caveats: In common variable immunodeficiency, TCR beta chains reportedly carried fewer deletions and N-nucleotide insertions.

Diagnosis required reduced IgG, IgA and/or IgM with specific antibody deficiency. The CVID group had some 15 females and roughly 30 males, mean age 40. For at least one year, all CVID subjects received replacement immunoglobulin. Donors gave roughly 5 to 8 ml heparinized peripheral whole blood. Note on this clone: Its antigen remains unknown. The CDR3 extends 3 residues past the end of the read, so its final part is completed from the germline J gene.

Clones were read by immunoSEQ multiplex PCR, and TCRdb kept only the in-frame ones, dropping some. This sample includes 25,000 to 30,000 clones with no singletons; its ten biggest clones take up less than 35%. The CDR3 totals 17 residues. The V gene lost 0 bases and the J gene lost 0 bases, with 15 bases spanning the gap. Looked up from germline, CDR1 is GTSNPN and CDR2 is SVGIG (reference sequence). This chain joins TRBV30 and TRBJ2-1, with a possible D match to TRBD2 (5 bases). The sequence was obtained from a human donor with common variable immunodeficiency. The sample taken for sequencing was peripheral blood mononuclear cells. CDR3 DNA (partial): TGTGCCTGGAGTGTATTGAGGACTTTCCGCTCCTACAATGAG. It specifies CAWSVLRTFRSYNE. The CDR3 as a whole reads CAWSVLRTFRSYNEQFF.